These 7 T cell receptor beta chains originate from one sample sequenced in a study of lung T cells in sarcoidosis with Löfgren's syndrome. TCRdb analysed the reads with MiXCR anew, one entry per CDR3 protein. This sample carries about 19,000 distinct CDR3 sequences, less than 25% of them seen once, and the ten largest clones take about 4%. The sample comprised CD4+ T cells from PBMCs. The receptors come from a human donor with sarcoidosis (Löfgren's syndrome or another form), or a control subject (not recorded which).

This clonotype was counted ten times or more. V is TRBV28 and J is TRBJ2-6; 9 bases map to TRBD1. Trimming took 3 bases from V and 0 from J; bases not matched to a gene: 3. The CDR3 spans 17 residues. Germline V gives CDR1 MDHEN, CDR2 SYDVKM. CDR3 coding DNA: TGTGCCAGCAGTTTTGACAGGGGGGGCTCTGGGGCCAACGTCCTGACTTTC. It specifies CASSFDRGGSGANVLTF.

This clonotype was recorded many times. In nucleotides, the CDR3 is TGCGCCAGCAGCTTTGGTCCAGGTCGAGATACGCAGTATTTT. This encodes CASSFGPGRDTQYF. The chain links TRBV5-1 to TRBJ2-3; D unclear. CDR3 length: 14 amino acids. V was cut by 2 bases and J by 5 bases, with 12 bases left in between. Per the germline V gene, CDR1 is SGHRS and CDR2 is YFSETQ.

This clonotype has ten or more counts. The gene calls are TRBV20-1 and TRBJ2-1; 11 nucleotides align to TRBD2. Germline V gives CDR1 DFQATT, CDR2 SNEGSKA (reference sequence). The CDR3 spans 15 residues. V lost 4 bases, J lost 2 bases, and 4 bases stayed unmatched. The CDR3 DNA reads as TGCAGTGCTACTCGACTAGCGGGAACCTACAATGAGCAGTTCTTC. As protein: CSATRLAGTYNEQFF.

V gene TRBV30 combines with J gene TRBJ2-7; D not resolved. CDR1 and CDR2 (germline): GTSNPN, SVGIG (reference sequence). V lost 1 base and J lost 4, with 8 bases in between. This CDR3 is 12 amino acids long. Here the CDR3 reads CAWSGLKYEQYF. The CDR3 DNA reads TGTGCCTGGAGTGGCCTCAAGTACGAGCAGTACTTC.

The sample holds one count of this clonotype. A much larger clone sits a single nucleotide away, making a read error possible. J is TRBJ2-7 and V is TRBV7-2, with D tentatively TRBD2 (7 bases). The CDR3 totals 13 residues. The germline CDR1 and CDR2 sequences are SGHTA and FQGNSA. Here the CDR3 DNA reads TGTGCCAGCAGCTTTGGGGGGGCCTACGAGCAGTGCTTC. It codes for CASSFGGAYEQCF. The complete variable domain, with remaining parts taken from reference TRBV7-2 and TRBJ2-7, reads GAGVSQSPSNKVTEKGKDVELRCDPISGHTALYWYRQSLGQGLEFLIYFQGNSAPDKSGLPSDRFSAERTGGSVSTLTIQRTQQEDSAVYLCASSFGGAYEQCFGPGTRLTVT.

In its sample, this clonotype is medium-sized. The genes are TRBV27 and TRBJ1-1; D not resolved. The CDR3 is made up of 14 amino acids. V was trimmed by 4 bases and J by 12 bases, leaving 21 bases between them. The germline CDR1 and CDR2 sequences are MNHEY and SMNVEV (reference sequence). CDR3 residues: CASSSDPRASVTFF. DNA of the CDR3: TGTGCCAGCAGTTCCGACCCCCGGGCAAGCGTAACTTTCTTT.

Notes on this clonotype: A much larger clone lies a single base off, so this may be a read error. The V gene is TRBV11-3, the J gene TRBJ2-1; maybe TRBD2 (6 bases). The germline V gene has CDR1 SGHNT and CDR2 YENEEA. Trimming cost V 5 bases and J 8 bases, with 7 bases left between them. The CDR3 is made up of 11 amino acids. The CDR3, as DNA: TGTGCCAGCAGCAGGAGGGATGAGCAGTTCTTC. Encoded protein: CASSRRDEQFF.